Listed below are T cell receptor beta chains from one sample, sequenced in a study of OX40 agonist ivuxolimab in advanced cancers. Produced via immunoSEQ multiplex PCR; TCRdb's table is partial and in-frame only. This sample yields 55,000 to 70,000 clones, of which 85% to 90% are seen a single time; approximately 1.1% belongs to the top ten. This specimen was CD4+ or CD8+ T cells sorted from blood, taken in a trial of the OX40 agonist ivuxolimab. The origin of the receptors is an adult with an advanced solid tumor such as melanoma, head and neck, liver or kidney cancer. Both conserved end residues are part of each CDR3. A D gene is named only where the DNA matches it firmly. Clone size is shown for a subset of rows, as once, few, many or a class of expanded clone.

D gene: TRBD1; J gene: TRBJ2-7; clone size: NA; V gene: TRBV5-1; CDR3 protein: CASILTPGTAPYEQYF; CDR3 DNA: TGCGCCAGCATCCTCACCCCCGGGACAGCACCCTACGAGCAGTACTTC
D gene: TRBD1; J gene: TRBJ2-7; clone size: NA; V gene: TRBV6-5; CDR3 protein: CASSYTGTGRSYEQYF; CDR3 DNA: TGTGCCAGCAGTTACACCGGGACAGGGAGATCCTACGAGCAGTACTTC
D gene: TRBD1; J gene: TRBJ2-6; clone size: NA; V gene: TRBV2; CDR3 protein: CASCIQGAGANVLTF; CDR3 DNA: TGTGCCAGCTGCATACAGGGGGCTGGGGCCAACGTCCTGACTTTC
D gene: NA; J gene: TRBJ1-5; clone size: NA; V gene: TRBV6-1; CDR3 protein: CASSESRRAQHF; CDR3 DNA: TGTGCCAGCAGTGAATCCCGAAGGGCCCAGCATTTT
D gene: NA; J gene: TRBJ1-1; clone size: NA; V gene: TRBV4-2; CDR3 protein: CASSQDGTLNTEAFF; CDR3 DNA: TGTGCCAGCAGCCAAGATGGAACGCTCAACACTGAAGCTTTCTTT
D gene: NA; J gene: TRBJ1-6; clone size: NA; V gene: TRBV5-3; CDR3 protein: CARSPGQRRTRHSPLHF; CDR3 DNA: TGTGCCAGAAGCCCCGGACAGAGACGGACACGCCATTCACCCCTCCACTTT
D gene: TRBD2; J gene: TRBJ2-5; clone size: NA; V gene: TRBV5-1; CDR3 protein: CASSQTSGGETQYF; CDR3 DNA: TGCGCCAGCAGCCAAACTAGCGGGGGAGAGACCCAGTACTTC
D gene: NA; J gene: TRBJ1-1; clone size: few; V gene: TRBV29-1; CDR3 protein: CSVDNGVRAFF; CDR3 DNA: TGCAGCGTTGATAACGGGGTCCGAGCTTTCTTT
D gene: NA; J gene: TRBJ1-3; clone size: NA; V gene: TRBV7-2; CDR3 protein: CASSLDGSSGNTIYF; CDR3 DNA: TGTGCCAGCAGCCTGGACGGAAGCTCTGGAAACACCATATATTTT
D gene: NA; J gene: TRBJ2-3; clone size: NA; V gene: TRBV18; CDR3 protein: CASSPAARADTQYF; CDR3 DNA: TGTGCCAGCTCACCGGCCGCCCGGGCAGATACGCAGTATTTT
D gene: TRBD1; J gene: TRBJ2-1; clone size: NA; V gene: TRBV6-5; CDR3 protein: CASSYRGTDESQFF; CDR3 DNA: TGTGCCAGCAGTTACCGAGGGACAGACGAAAGTCAGTTCTTC
D gene: TRBD1; J gene: TRBJ1-6; clone size: NA; V gene: TRBV5-1; CDR3 protein: CASSPRAGGSYNSPLHF; CDR3 DNA: TGCGCCAGCAGCCCCCGAGCAGGGGGCTCCTATAATTCACCCCTCCACTTT
D gene: TRBD1; J gene: TRBJ1-3; clone size: NA; V gene: TRBV6-6; CDR3 protein: CASRRDSSGNTIYF; CDR3 DNA: TGTGCCAGCAGGAGGGACAGCTCTGGAAACACCATATATTTT
D gene: TRBD1; J gene: TRBJ1-1; clone size: NA; V gene: TRBV29-1; CDR3 protein: CSVVEAGGIYTEAFF; CDR3 DNA: TGCAGCGTTGTGGAGGCAGGGGGGATCTACACTGAAGCTTTCTTT
D gene: NA; J gene: TRBJ1-3; clone size: NA; V gene: TRBV19; CDR3 protein: CASTGGDSRNTIYF; CDR3 DNA: TGTGCCAGTACCGGTGGTGACAGCAGAAACACCATATATTTT